Listed below are T cell receptor beta chains from one sample, sequenced in a study of T cell changes during pregnancy in multiple sclerosis. The data were produced by immunoSEQ multiplex PCR, yet TCRdb's version contains in-frame clones alone and is incomplete. The data show 65,000 to 80,000 clones, roughly 93% seen once. Sequenced here: peripheral blood, sampled in the second trimester of pregnancy. Every receptor here comes from a female donor with multiple sclerosis, enrolled in a pregnancy study. The CDR3 runs from the conserved cysteine through the conserved F or W. The D gene is left open where the match is weak. Clone size is shown for a subset of rows, as once, few, many or a class of expanded clone.

v_gene,j_gene,abundance,d_gene,CDR3aa,CDR3nt
TRBV27,TRBJ2-7,once,TRBD1,CASSPGGWYEQYF,TGTGCCAGCAGCCCAGGGGGATGGTACGAGCAGTACTTC
TRBV6-1,TRBJ2-7,-,-,CASSETGHPYEQYF,TGTGCCAGCAGTGAAACGGGACACCCCTACGAGCAGTACTTC
TRBV27,TRBJ1-1,-,TRBD1,CASSLDRVAEAFF,TGTGCCAGCAGTTTGGACAGGGTAGCCGAAGCTTTCTTT
TRBV5-1,TRBJ2-1,-,TRBD2,CASSKRGLAGMDEQFF,TGCGCCAGCAGCAAAAGGGGACTAGCGGGGATGGATGAGCAGTTCTTC
TRBV19,TRBJ2-7,few,-,CASSPSQHYEQYF,TGTGCCAGTAGTCCTTCACAACACTACGAGCAGTACTTC
TRBV19,TRBJ2-1,-,TRBD1,CASTTYQGDHSYNEQFF,TGTGCCAGTACTACTTACCAGGGGGACCACTCCTACAATGAGCAGTTCTTC
TRBV7-2,TRBJ1-5,once,TRBD1,CASSLAKDRGNQPQHF,TGTGCCAGCAGCTTAGCTAAGGACAGGGGAAACCAGCCCCAGCATTTT
TRBV11-2,TRBJ1-2,-,-,CASSPDRPNYGYTF,TGTGCCAGCAGCCCAGACAGACCTAACTATGGCTACACCTTC
TRBV18,TRBJ1-2,-,-,CASSPPGEGMMFHGYTF,TGTGCCAGCTCACCACCCGGGGAGGGTATGATGTTTCATGGCTACACCTTC
TRBV7-5,TRBJ1-4,-,-,CARSSDRGRSEKLFF,TGTGCCAGAAGCTCGGACAGGGGGCGGAGTGAAAAACTGTTTTTT
TRBV6-1,TRBJ2-3,-,TRBD1,CASILGGLADTQYF,TGTGCCAGCATTTTAGGGGGCCTGGCAGATACGCAGTATTTT
TRBV25-1,TRBJ1-2,-,TRBD1,CASRGAGGSYGYTF,TGTGCCAGCAGGGGGGCAGGGGGCAGCTATGGCTACACCTTC
TRBV7-8,TRBJ1-2,-,-,CASGAPVITNYGYTF,TGTGCCAGCGGGGCACCCGTGATTACTAACTATGGCTACACCTTC
TRBV12-5,TRBJ2-2,-,-,CASGWGQGDTGELFF,TGTGCTAGTGGGTGGGGGCAGGGAGACACCGGGGAGCTGTTTTTT
TRBV7-8,TRBJ2-3,-,-,CASSLKAGQDTQYF,TGTGCCAGCAGCTTAAAGGCAGGGCAAGATACGCAGTATTTT
TRBV6-6,TRBJ1-2,-,-,CASSYSQYGYTF,TGTGCCAGCAGTTACTCCCAGTATGGCTACACCTTC
TRBV6-1,TRBJ2-3,once,-,CASAGQSDTQYF,TGTGCCAGCGCGGGGCAGTCAGATACGCAGTATTTT
TRBV6-5,TRBJ1-2,-,-,CASTQGGGYTF,TGTGCCAGCACTCAGGGAGGTGGCTACACCTTC
TRBV9,TRBJ2-2,-,TRBD2,CASSMTSGGYTGELFF,TGTGCCAGCAGTATGACTAGCGGGGGTTACACCGGGGAGCTGTTTTTT
TRBV14,TRBJ2-5,-,-,CASSLDSVMQTQYF,TGTGCCAGCAGCCTAGACAGTGTTATGCAGACCCAGTACTTC
TRBV19,TRBJ2-7,-,TRBD1,CASIGDSYEQYF,TGTGCCAGTATAGGGGACAGCTACGAGCAGTACTTC
TRBV10-1,TRBJ2-1,-,TRBD1,CANRGRSYNEQFF,TGCGCCAACAGGGGGCGTTCCTACAATGAGCAGTTCTTC
TRBV7-6,TRBJ2-7,-,-,CASGPLGSHEQYF,TGTGCCAGCGGGCCTTTGGGTTCCCACGAGCAGTACTTC
TRBV6-1,TRBJ1-5,-,-,CASNNPRQANQPQHF,TGTGCCAGCAATAACCCCCGACAGGCGAATCAGCCCCAGCATTTT
TRBV5-1,TRBJ2-5,-,-,CASSLLGSQETQYF,TGCGCCAGCAGCTTACTCGGGTCTCAAGAGACCCAGTACTTC
TRBV7-6,TRBJ2-6,-,TRBD1,CASSPQGAGANVLTF,TGTGCCAGCAGCCCACAGGGGGCCGGGGCCAACGTCCTGACTTTC
TRBV6-6,TRBJ1-2,-,-,CASSPLLSQGSAGYTF,TGTGCCAGCAGCCCTCTACTCTCTCAGGGGTCTGCTGGCTACACCTTC
TRBV9,TRBJ1-2,-,TRBD1,CASSKRQGDGYTF,TGTGCCAGCAGCAAGCGACAGGGCGATGGCTACACCTTC
TRBV4-1,TRBJ2-1,-,TRBD2,CASSQGPRISGGPDEQFF,TGCGCCAGCAGCCAAGGGCCCCGAATTTCGGGGGGGCCCGATGAGCAGTTCTTC
TRBV28,TRBJ2-2,-,-,CASTGTLNTGELFF,TGTGCCAGCACTGGGACATTGAACACCGGGGAGCTGTTTTTT
TRBV4-1,TRBJ2-7,-,-,CASSHTVLAGYEQYF,TGCGCCAGCAGCCACACCGTACTAGCTGGCTACGAGCAGTACTTC
TRBV5-4,TRBJ1-2,-,-,CASSSQGRDGYTF,TGTGCCAGCAGCTCTCAGGGCAGAGATGGCTACACCTTC
TRBV7-6,TRBJ2-7,-,TRBD1,CASSRQGVYYEQYF,TGTGCCAGCAGCCGACAGGGAGTTTACTACGAGCAGTACTTC
TRBV7-7,TRBJ2-7,-,-,CASSLVVGSEQYF,TGTGCCAGCAGCTTAGTAGTGGGCTCCGAGCAGTACTTC
TRBV25-1,TRBJ2-1,-,TRBD2,CASRGGTSYNEQFF,TGTGCCAGCAGGGGAGGGACCTCCTACAATGAGCAGTTCTTC
TRBV18,TRBJ2-1,-,TRBD2,CASSSLAGEYNEQFF,TGTGCCAGCTCCTCCCTAGCGGGGGAGTACAATGAGCAGTTCTTC
TRBV10-3,TRBJ1-2,once,TRBD1,CAITSTGGGDGYTF,TGTGCCATCACCTCGACAGGGGGTGGCGATGGCTACACCTTC